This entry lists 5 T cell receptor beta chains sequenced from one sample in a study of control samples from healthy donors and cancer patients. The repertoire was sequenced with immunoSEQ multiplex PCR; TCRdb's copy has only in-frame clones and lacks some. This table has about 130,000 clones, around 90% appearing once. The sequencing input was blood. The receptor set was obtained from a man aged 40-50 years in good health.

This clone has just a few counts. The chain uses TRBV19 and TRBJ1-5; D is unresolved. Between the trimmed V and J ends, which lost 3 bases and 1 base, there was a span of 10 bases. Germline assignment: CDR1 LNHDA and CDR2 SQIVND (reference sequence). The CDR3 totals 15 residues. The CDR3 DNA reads TGTGCCAGTAGTATTTCGTCTACAAGCAATCAGCCCCAGCATTTT. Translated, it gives CASSISSTSNQPQHF.

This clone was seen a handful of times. The CDR3 is CASSESGHPQHF. The CDR3 region has the DNA TGTGCCAGCAGTGAAAGCGGGCACCCCCAGCATTTT. The chain uses TRBV2 and TRBJ1-5; D gene uncertain. V was shortened by 2 bases and J by 10 bases, with 9 bases between the two germline ends. CDR1 is SNHLY and CDR2 is FYNNEI in the germline V gene. The CDR3 contains 12 residues. The full variable domain, completed using reference TRBV2 and TRBJ1-5, is EPEVTQTPSHQVTQMGQEVILRCVPISNHLYFYWYRQILGQKVEFLVSFYNNEISEKSEIFDDQFSVERPDGSNFTLKIRSTKLEDSAMYFCASSESGHPQHFGDGTRLSIL.

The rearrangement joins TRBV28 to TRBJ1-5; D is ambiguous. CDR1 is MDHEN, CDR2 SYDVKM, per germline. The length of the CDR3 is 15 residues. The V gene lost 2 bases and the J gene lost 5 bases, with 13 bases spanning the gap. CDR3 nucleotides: TGTGCCAGCAGTTTACTTTCCCATCTCCATCAGCCCCAGCATTTT. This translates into CASSLLSHLHQPQHF.

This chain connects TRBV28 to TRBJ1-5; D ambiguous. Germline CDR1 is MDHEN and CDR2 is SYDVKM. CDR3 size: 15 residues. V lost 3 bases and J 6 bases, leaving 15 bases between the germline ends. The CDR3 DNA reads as TGTGCCAGCAGTTTCATTAGGGTGGTTATTCAGCCCCAGCATTTT. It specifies CASSFIRVVIQPQHF.

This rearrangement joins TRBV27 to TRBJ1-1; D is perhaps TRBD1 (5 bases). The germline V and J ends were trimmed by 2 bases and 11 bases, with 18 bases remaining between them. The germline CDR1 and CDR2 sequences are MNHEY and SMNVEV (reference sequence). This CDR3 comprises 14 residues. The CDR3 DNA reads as TGTGCCAGCAGTTTAACGGGACCGGTGGTTAACGCTTTCTTT. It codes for CASSLTGPVVNAFF.